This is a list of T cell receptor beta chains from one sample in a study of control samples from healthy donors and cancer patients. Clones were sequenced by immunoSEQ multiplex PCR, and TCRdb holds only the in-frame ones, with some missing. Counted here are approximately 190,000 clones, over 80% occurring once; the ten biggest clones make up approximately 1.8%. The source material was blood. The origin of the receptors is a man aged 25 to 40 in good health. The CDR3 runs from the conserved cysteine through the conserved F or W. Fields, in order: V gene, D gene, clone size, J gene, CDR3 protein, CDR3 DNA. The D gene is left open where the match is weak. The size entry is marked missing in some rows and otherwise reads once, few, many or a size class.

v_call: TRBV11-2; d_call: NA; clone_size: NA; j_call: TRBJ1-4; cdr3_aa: CASSLKGVEKLFF; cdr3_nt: TGTGCCAGCAGTCTCAAGGGAGTTGAAAAACTGTTTTTT
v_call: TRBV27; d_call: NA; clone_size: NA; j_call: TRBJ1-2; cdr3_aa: CASSPVGTLNYGYTF; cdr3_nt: TGTGCCAGCAGTCCAGTCGGGACGCTAAACTATGGCTACACCTTC
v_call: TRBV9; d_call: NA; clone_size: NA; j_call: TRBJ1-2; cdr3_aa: CASTPTGTTYYGYTF; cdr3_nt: TGTGCCAGCACTCCTACCGGGACGACCTACTATGGCTACACCTTC
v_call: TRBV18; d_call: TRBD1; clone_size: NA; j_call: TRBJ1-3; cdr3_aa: CASSPNIRGSGNTIYF; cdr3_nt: TGTGCCAGCTCACCAAACATCAGGGGGTCCGGAAACACCATATATTTT
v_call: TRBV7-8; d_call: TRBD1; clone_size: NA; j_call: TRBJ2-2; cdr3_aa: CASSTWTGVSTGELFF; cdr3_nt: TGTGCCAGCAGCACCTGGACAGGGGTGAGCACCGGGGAGCTGTTTTTT
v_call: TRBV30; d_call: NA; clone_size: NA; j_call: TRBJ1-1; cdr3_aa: CAWNTYGGNTEAFF; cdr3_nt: TGTGCCTGGAATACTTATGGGGGGAACACTGAAGCTTTCTTT
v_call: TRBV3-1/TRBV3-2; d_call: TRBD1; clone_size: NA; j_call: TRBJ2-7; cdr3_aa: CASSPSDRGNTYEQYF; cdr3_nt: TGTGCCAGCAGCCCGTCGGACAGGGGAAACACCTACGAGCAGTACTTC
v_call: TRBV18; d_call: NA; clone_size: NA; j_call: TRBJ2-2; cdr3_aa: CASSPKIHPNTGELFF; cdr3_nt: TGTGCCAGCTCACCAAAGATTCACCCGAACACCGGGGAGCTGTTTTTT
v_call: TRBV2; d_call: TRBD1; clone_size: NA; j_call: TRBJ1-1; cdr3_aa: CASSESGGGTEAFF; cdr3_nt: TGTGCCAGCAGTGAATCAGGGGGCGGCACTGAAGCTTTCTTT
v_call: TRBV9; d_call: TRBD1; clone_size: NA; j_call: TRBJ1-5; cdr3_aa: CASSAGQANQPQHF; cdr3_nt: TGTGCCAGCAGCGCCGGACAGGCCAATCAGCCCCAGCATTTT
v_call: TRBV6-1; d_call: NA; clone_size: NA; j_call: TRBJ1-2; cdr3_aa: CASSELDENYGYTF; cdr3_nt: TGTGCCAGCAGTGAATTGGACGAGAACTATGGCTACACCTTC
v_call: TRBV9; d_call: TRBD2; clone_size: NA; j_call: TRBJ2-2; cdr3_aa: CASSVVPGGNTGELFF; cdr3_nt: TGTGCCAGCAGCGTAGTCCCGGGGGGGAACACCGGGGAGCTGTTTTTT
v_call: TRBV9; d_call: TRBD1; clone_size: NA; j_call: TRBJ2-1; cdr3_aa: CASSVATGTGIYNEQFF; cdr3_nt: TGTGCCAGCAGCGTAGCTACTGGGACAGGGATCTACAATGAGCAGTTCTTC
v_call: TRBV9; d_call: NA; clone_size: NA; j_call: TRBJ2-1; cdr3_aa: CASSVVEIPYNEQFF; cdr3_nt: TGTGCCAGCAGCGTAGTGGAGATCCCATACAATGAGCAGTTCTTC
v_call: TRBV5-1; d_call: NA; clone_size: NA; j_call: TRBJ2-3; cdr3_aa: CASSPGRYAWDPTDTQYF; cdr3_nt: TGCGCCAGCAGCCCGGGTCGCTATGCCTGGGACCCCACAGATACGCAGTATTTT
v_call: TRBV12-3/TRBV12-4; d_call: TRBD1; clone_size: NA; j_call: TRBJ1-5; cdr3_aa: CASSLTGNQPQHF; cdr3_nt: TGTGCCAGCAGTTTGACAGGGAACCAGCCCCAGCATTTT
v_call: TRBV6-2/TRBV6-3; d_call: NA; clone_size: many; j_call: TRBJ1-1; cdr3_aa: CASSGGHLNTEAFF; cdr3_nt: TGTGCCAGCAGTGGCGGACACCTGAACACTGAAGCTTTCTTT
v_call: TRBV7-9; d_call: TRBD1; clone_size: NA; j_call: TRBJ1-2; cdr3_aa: CASSSKTGVVQLGYGYTF; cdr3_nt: TGTGCCAGCAGCTCTAAGACAGGGGTGGTCCAGCTGGGGTATGGCTACACCTTC
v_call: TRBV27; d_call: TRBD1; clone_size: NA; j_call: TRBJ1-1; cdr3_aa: CASRDGQGNTEAFF; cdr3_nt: TGTGCCAGCAGAGACGGACAGGGGAACACTGAAGCTTTCTTT
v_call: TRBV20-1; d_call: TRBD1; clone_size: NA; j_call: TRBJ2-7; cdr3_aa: CSASRDSTYEQYF; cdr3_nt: TGCAGTGCTAGTCGGGACAGTACCTACGAGCAGTACTTC
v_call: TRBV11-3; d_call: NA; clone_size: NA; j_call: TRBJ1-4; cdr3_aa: CASSPGWGGANEKLFF; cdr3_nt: TGTGCCAGCAGCCCTGGATGGGGGGGGGCTAATGAAAAACTGTTTTTT
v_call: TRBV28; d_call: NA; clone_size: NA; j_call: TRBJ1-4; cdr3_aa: CASRGPSNEKLFF; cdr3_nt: TGTGCCAGCAGGGGGCCCTCTAATGAAAAACTGTTTTTT
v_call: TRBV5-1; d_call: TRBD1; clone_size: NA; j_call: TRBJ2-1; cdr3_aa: CASRFGQGLNEQFF; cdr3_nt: TGCGCCAGCCGTTTTGGACAGGGTCTAAATGAGCAGTTCTTC
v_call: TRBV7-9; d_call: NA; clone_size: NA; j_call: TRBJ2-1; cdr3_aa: CASPSNEQFF; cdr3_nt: TGTGCCAGCCCATCCAATGAGCAGTTCTTC
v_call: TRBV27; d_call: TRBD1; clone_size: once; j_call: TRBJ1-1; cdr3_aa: CASRPGTGGVNTEAFF; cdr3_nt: TGTGCCAGCAGGCCCGGGACAGGGGGCGTCAACACTGAAGCTTTCTTT
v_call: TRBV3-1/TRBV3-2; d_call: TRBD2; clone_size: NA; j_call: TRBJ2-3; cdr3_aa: CASSRRGSGGSTDTQYF; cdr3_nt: TGTGCCAGCAGCCGAAGGGGCAGCGGGGGTAGCACAGATACGCAGTATTTT